Following are 25 T cell receptor beta chains from one sample sequenced in a study of blood T cell repertoires in COVID-19. This table comes from immunoSEQ multiplex PCR, and its TCRdb copy is limited to in-frame clones, with some not included. The table shows 150,000 to 200,000 clones, with 90% occurring only once. The specimen was peripheral blood. The receptors come from a man between 50 and 59 years old with acute or convalescent COVID-19.

CDR3 in DNA: TGTGCCAGTTCGGTCGCCTCCAGGGGCACCGGGGAGCTGTTTTTT. Encoded protein: CASSVASRGTGELFF. The gene calls are TRBV19 and TRBJ2-2, with D possibly being TRBD1 (6 bases). This CDR3 is built from 15 residues. V was trimmed by 8 bases and J by 4 bases, leaving 17 bases between them. CDR1 is LNHDA and CDR2 is SQIVND in the germline V gene (reference sequence).

V and J are TRBV27 and TRBJ2-7; the D gene is possibly TRBD2 (6 bases). CDR1 and CDR2 from the germline V gene are MNHEY and SMNVEV (reference sequence). CDR3 length equals 13 residues. Trimming cost V 6 bases and J 3 bases, with 12 bases left between them. CDR3 bases: TGTGCCAGCAGGGCGGGGTTTGGCTACGAGCAGTACGTC. Its translation is CASRAGFGYEQYV.

V and J are TRBV28 and TRBJ1-3, with 7 bases aligning to TRBD1. CDR3 size: 15 residues. V dropped 6 bases and J dropped 0; count of bases not matched to a gene: 5. Germline V lookup: CDR1 MDHEN, CDR2 SYDVKM. The CDR3 nucleotides read TGTGCCAGCAGACCCAGGGGGAACTCTGGAAACACCATATATTTT. Amino acid sequence: CASRPRGNSGNTIYF.

The chain combines TRBV18 with TRBJ2-7, with 7 bases that match TRBD1. The V gene end was trimmed by 3 bases and the J gene end by 0 bases; junction bases not matched to a gene: 2. CDR1 and CDR2 (germline): KGHSH, LQKENI. The CDR3 loop spans 14 amino acids. CDR3 amino acids: CASSPQGDSYEQYF. The DNA of the CDR3 is TGTGCCAGCTCACCGCAGGGGGACTCCTACGAGCAGTACTTC.

CDR3 sequence reads: CASSSLTSTDTQYF. Here the CDR3 DNA reads TGTGCCAGCAGCTCCCTTACTAGCACAGATACGCAGTATTTT. The chain recombines TRBV7-2 with TRBJ2-3; D is ambiguous. V lost 4 bases and J 0 bases, leaving 8 bases between the germline ends. The CDR3 is 14 amino acids. Germline CDR1 is SGHTA and CDR2 is FQGNSA.

This sequence joins TRBV27 and TRBJ2-7, with 8 bases matching TRBD2. Germline lookup yields CDR1 MNHEY and CDR2 SMNVEV (reference sequence). The CDR3 sequence is 16 residues long. V trimming: 4 bases; J trimming: 2 bases; junction bases outside the gene matches: 10. This chain's CDR3 is CASSSADSGAAYEQYF. Written as DNA, the CDR3 is TGTGCCAGCAGTTCCGCCGATAGCGGGGCAGCCTACGAGCAGTACTTC.

To note about this clone: One junction end disagrees with the germline gene, perhaps due to a read error. The V gene is TRBV28, the J gene TRBJ1-4; TRBD1 matches at 8 bases. This CDR3 has 15 amino acids. Germline CDR1 reads MDHEN; CDR2 reads SYDVKM. The CDR3 loop reads CASTLRDRLTEKLFF. In DNA form, the CDR3 reads TGTGCCAGCACTTTAAGGGACAGGTTGACGGAAAAACTGTTTTTT.

The V call is TRBV11-3, the J call TRBJ2-2, with 12 bases that match TRBD2. Losses at the gene ends were 6 bases for V and 2 bases for J; bases not matched to a gene: 13. This CDR3 has 19 amino acids. In germline, CDR1 is SGHNT, CDR2 YENEEA. The CDR3 nucleotides are TGTGCCAGCAGTCCCACCCTACTAGCGGGGGGCCGTAACACCGGGGAGCTGTTTTTT. Its protein is CASSPTLLAGGRNTGELFF. Looking up the rest from reference TRBV11-3 and TRBJ2-2 gives the full variable domain: EAGVVQSPRYKIIEKKQPVAFWCNPISGHNTLYWYLQNLGQGPELLIRYENEEAVDDSQLPKDRFSAERLKGVDSTLKIQPAELGDSAVYLCASSPTLLAGGRNTGELFFGEGSRLTVL.

The chain recombines TRBV5-4 with TRBJ1-2; 10 bases line up with TRBD1. The J segment lost 4 bases and the V segment lost 0 bases, leaving 0 bases of the junction unmatched. The CDR3 has 14 amino acids. Germline values: CDR1 SGHNT, CDR2 YYREEE (reference sequence). This CDR3 is CASSLGDRGYGYTF. The CDR3 nucleotides read TGTGCCAGCAGCTTGGGGGACAGGGGCTATGGCTACACCTTC.

V and J are TRBV7-8 and TRBJ1-5, with 9 nucleotides matching TRBD1. Per germline, CDR1 SGHVS and CDR2 FQNEAQ. The CDR3 has 14 amino acids. Trimming at V came to 5 bases and at J to 8 bases, leaving 7 bases not matched to a gene. The CDR3 loop reads CASSPGQGRKPQHF. Written as DNA, the CDR3 is TGTGCCAGCAGCCCCGGACAGGGGAGGAAGCCCCAGCATTTT.

This chain joins TRBV5-1 and TRBJ2-3; no definite D call. The ends were cut back, 0 bases at V and 5 bases at J, with 10 bases in the middle. The CDR3 has 14 residues. Germline CDR1 is SGHRS and CDR2 is YFSETQ. The CDR3 DNA sequence: TGCGCCAGCAGCTTGGGGGCCCCCAGAGATACGCAGTATTTT. It encodes CASSLGAPRDTQYF.

The chain has TRBV7-6 and TRBJ2-7, with unresolved D. Between the trimmed V and J ends, which lost 1 base and 0 bases, there was a span of 10 bases. This CDR3 spans 15 amino acids. Germline loops: CDR1 SGHVS, CDR2 FNYEAQ. CDR3 DNA: TGTGCCAGCAGCTTAGTTTTCGACTTCTCCTACGAGCAGTACTTC. Protein sequence: CASSLVFDFSYEQYF.

The chain employs TRBV6-2 or TRBV6-3 and TRBJ1-5; possibly TRBD1 for D (5 bases). The V end lost 2 bases, the J end lost 5 bases, and 13 bases lay between the germline ends. This CDR3 has 15 amino acids. Looked up from germline, CDR1 is MNHEY and CDR2 is SVGEGT. CDR3 sequence reads: CASSYPLRQYQPQHF. The CDR3 bases are TGTGCCAGCAGTTACCCCCTCCGACAGTATCAGCCCCAGCATTTT.

The sample holds one count of this clone. The CDR3 reads CASMGQSNYGYTF. DNA for the CDR3: TGTGCCAGCATGGGACAGAGTAACTATGGCTACACCTTC. V usage is TRBV2 and J usage is TRBJ1-2, with 7 bases aligning to TRBD1. CDR1 is SNHLY, CDR2 FYNNEI, per germline. V lost 7 bases to trimming and J lost 1 base; unmatched junction nucleotides: 3. The CDR3 loop spans 13 amino acids.

The chain couples TRBV6-4 to TRBJ1-2; maybe TRBD1 (6 bases). This CDR3 is built from 14 residues. In germline, CDR1 is MRHNA, CDR2 SNTAGT. The V end was cut by 6 bases, the J end by 7 bases, with 18 bases between. The CDR3 region is CASSYGQSPLGYTF. CDR3 bases: TGTGCCAGCAGCTATGGACAGTCCCCCCTTGGCTACACCTTC.

The chain joins TRBV6-2 or TRBV6-3 to TRBJ2-7, with 7 positions matching TRBD2. The trim removed 2 bases at V and 2 bases at J, leaving 3 bases unmatched. Germline-derived CDR1 and CDR2 are MNHEY and SVGEGT. This CDR3 comprises 14 residues. The DNA for the CDR3 is TGTGCCAGCAGTTACGGGGGAGGGACCTACGAGCAGTACTTC. Amino acid sequence: CASSYGGGTYEQYF.

This clone was counted once. V gene TRBV7-2 combines with J gene TRBJ1-4, with D possibly TRBD1 on 6 matching bases. Germline V gene sequence: CDR1 SGHTA, CDR2 FQGNSA. The CDR3 is 13 residues long. The V and J ends lost 1 base and 8 bases respectively, with 8 bases between them. The CDR3 region is CASSLDGQEKLFF. The CDR3 DNA is TGTGCCAGCAGCTTAGACGGACAGGAAAAACTGTTTTTT.

The chain joins TRBV27 to TRBJ1-5; no reliable D call. V lost 4 bases and J 0 bases, leaving 10 bases between the germline ends. Germline V gene data show CDR1 as MNHEY and CDR2 as SMNVEV (reference sequence). CDR3 size: 15 residues. The DNA of the CDR3 is TGTGCCAGCAGTTCCGGACTTTATAGCAATCAGCCCCAGCATTTT. It yields the protein CASSSGLYSNQPQHF.

This clone was recorded only once. This chain joins TRBV7-2 and TRBJ2-3, with 11 bases lining up with TRBD1. This CDR3 has 16 residues. The germline V gene encodes CDR1 SGHTA and CDR2 FQGNSA. Trimming cost V 3 bases and J 3 bases; bases outside gene matches: 5. The chain's CDR3 is CASSFLGTGGTDTQYF. DNA of the CDR3: TGTGCCAGCAGCTTTTTAGGGACAGGGGGAACAGATACGCAGTATTTT.

The gene calls are TRBV5-6 and TRBJ2-7; weak D call: TRBD1 (5 bases). Germline values: CDR1 SGHDT, CDR2 YYEEEE. The CDR3 totals 11 residues. The ends were cut back, 3 bases at V and 7 bases at J, with 8 bases in the middle. The DNA for the CDR3 is TGTGCCAGCAGCTATGGACAAGAGCAGTACGTC. It encodes CASSYGQEQYV.

The rearrangement links TRBV2 to TRBJ2-1, with 9 bases matching TRBD2. The germline V gene encodes CDR1 SNHLY and CDR2 FYNNEI. The CDR3 totals 12 residues. J was trimmed by 10 bases and V by 4 bases; bases with no gene match: 2. The CDR3 DNA is TGTGCCAGCAGTGTTCTAGCGGGGGAGCAGTTCTTC. Its translation is CASSVLAGEQFF.

The chain carries TRBV5-1 and TRBJ1-3; D is uncertain. Germline V gene sequence: CDR1 SGHRS, CDR2 YFSETQ. The CDR3 is made up of 15 amino acids. Trimming took 0 bases from V and 2 from J, leaving 9 bases between them. The CDR3 spells CASSLGGSPGNTIYF. CDR3 in DNA: TGCGCCAGCAGCTTGGGTGGGAGCCCTGGAAACACCATATATTTT.

J is TRBJ2-7 and V is TRBV6-5; 8 bases line up with TRBD2. Trimming took 5 bases from V and 5 from J; bases not matched to a gene: 11. The CDR3 spans 15 residues. From germline, CDR1 is MNHEY and CDR2 SVGAGI. The CDR3 nucleotides are TGTGCCAGCAGTACCTCCGGGACTAGTTTCGACGAGCAGTACGTC. It is translated as CASSTSGTSFDEQYV.

This chain joins TRBV19 and TRBJ2-2; 12 bases match TRBD2. CDR3 length: 16 residues. J lost 4 bases, V lost 5 bases, and 5 bases had no gene match. Germline CDR1 and CDR2: LNHDA and SQIVND (reference sequence). CDR3 in DNA: TGTGCCAGTAGTCTAGCGGGGGGGAGTATCACCGGGGAGCTGTTTTTT. It yields the protein CASSLAGGSITGELFF. Using reference TRBV19 and TRBJ2-2 for the parts outside the CDR3, the full variable domain is DGGITQSPKYLFRKEGQNVTLSCEQNLNHDAMYWYRQDPGQGLRLIYYSQIVNDFQKGDIAEGYSVSREKKESFPLTVTSAQKNPTAFYLCASSLAGGSITGELFFGEGSRLTVL.

This chain uses TRBV6-1 with TRBJ2-4, with D possibly TRBD1 on 6 matching bases. Looked up from germline, CDR1 is MNHNS and CDR2 is SASEGT. The CDR3 contains 16 residues. Trimming left V 4 bases short and J 0 bases short, with 13 bases between. This CDR3 reads CASSASGTLAKNIQYF. The CDR3, as DNA: TGTGCCAGCAGTGCCTCCGGGACATTAGCCAAAAACATTCAGTACTTC.